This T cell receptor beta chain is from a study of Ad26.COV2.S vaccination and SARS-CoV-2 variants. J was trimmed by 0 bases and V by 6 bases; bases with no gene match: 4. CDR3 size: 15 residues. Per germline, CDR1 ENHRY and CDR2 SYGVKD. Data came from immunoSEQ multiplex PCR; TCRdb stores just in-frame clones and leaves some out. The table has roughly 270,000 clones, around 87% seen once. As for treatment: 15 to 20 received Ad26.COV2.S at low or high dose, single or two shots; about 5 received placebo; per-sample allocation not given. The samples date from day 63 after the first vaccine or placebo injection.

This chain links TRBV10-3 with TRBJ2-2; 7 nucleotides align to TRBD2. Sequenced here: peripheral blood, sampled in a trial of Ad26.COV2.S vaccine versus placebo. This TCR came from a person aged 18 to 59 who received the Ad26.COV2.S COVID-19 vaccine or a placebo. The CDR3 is CAIRASGTNTGELFF. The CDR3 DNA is TGTGCCATCAGGGCTAGCGGTACGAACACCGGGGAGCTGTTTTTT.